The clone carrying this T cell receptor (beta chain) has a count of ten or more. What it binds is unknown. CDR1 and CDR2 (germline): MGHRA, YSYEKL. V was pared by 1 base and J by 6 bases, with 7 bases between. The length of the CDR3 is 12 residues. The term stable hyperthyroidism indicated an absence of ophthalmopathy within 18 months of follow-up. Diagnosis was based on clinical symptoms, serum thyroxine, TRAb, thyroid ultrasound and orbital computed tomography. The sequenced template was RNA, covering the TCR beta CDR3 region. First-round RT-PCR relied on HTBI primers, and a second-round multiplex PCR came next. Each CDR3 protein gets one entry after TCRdb re-called the multiplex PCR reads with MiXCR. The table includes hundreds of thousands of distinct CDR3 sequences, roughly 21% detected once. This sample stems from a study of Graves' ophthalmopathy and Graves' hyperthyroidism. Whole-study results and caveats: Classification of ophthalmopathy versus stable hyperthyroidism by a 13-signature model yielded roughly 86% sensitivity and around 81% specificity.

The TCR sequence derives from a woman younger than 35 with stable Graves' hyperthyroidism. The chain couples TRBV4-1 to TRBJ2-7; TRBD2 is a possible D gene (5 bases). The sequenced sample was peripheral blood. The CDR3 nucleotides read TGCGCCAGCAGCCAAGTGCGGGCCGAGCAGTACTTC. Translation: CASSQVRAEQYF.